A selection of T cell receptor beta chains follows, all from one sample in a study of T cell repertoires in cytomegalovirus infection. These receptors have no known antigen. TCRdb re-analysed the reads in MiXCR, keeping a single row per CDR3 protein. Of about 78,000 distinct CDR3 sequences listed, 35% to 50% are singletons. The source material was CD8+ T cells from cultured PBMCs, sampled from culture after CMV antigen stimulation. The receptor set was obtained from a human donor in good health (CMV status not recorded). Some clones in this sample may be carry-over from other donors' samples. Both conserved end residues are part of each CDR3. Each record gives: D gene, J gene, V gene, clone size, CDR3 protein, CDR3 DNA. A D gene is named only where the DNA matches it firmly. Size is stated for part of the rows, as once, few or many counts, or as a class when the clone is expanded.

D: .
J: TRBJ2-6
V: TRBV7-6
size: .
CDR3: CASRPSGANVLTF
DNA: TGTGCCAGCAGGCCCTCTGGGGCCAACGTCCTGACTTTC

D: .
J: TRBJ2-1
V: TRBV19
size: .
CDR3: CASSSQGYNEQFF
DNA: TGTGCCAGTAGTTCCCAGGGCTACAATGAGCAGTTCTTC

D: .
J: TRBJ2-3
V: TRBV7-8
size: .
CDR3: CASSRLGTSTDTQYF
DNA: TGTGCCAGCAGCCGTCTGGGAACTAGCACAGATACGCAGTATTTT

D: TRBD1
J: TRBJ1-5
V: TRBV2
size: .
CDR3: CASNYGFLLNLTGSFNQPQHF
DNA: TGTGCCAGCAATTACGGCTTCCTACTAAACCTGACAGGGAGTTTCAATCAGCCCCAGCATTTT

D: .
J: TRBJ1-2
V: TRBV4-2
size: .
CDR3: CASSEGWGNYGYTF
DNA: TGTGCCAGCAGCGAGGGCTGGGGGAACTATGGCTACACCTTC

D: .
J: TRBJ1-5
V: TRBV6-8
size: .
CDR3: CASSYSQGNQPQHF
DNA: TGTGCCAGCAGTTACTCCCAGGGCAATCAGCCCCAGCATTTT

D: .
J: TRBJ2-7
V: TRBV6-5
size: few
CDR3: CASSYSQDTFYEQYF
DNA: TGTGCCAGCAGTTACTCACAAGACACCTTCTACGAGCAGTACTTC

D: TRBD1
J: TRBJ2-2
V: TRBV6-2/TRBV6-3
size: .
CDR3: CASSPIRTGNTGELFF
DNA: TGTGCCAGCAGCCCTATCAGGACAGGGAACACCGGGGAGCTGTTTTTT

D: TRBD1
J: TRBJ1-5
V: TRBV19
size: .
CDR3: CASSFRQGSNQPQHF
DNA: TGTGCCAGTAGTTTTCGACAGGGGAGCAATCAGCCCCAGCATTTT

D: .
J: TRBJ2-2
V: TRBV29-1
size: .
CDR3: CSVTLPNTGELFF
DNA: TGCAGCGTGACCTTGCCTAACACCGGGGAGCTGTTTTTT

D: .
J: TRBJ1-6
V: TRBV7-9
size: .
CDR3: CASSKGELLNSPLHF
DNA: TGTGCCAGCAGCAAGGGCGAATTGCTTAATTCACCCCTCCACTTT

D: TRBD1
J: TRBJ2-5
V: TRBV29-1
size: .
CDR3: CSVDSWDRVQETQYF
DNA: TGCAGCGTTGATAGTTGGGACAGGGTACAAGAGACCCAGTACTTC

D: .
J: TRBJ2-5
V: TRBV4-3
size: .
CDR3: CASSQDQGAGETQYF
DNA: TGCGCCAGCAGCCAAGACCAAGGGGCAGGCGAGACCCAGTACTTC

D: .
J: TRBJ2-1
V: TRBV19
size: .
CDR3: CAAETGNEQFF
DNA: TGTGCCGCCGAAACGGGTAATGAGCAGTTCTTC

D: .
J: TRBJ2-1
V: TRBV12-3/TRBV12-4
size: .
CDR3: CASTKQYNEQFF
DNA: TGTGCCAGCACCAAACAATACAATGAGCAGTTCTTC

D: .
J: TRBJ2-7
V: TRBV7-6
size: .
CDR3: CASSPTPVYEQYF
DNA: TGTGCCAGCAGCCCTACCCCAGTCTACGAGCAGTACTTC

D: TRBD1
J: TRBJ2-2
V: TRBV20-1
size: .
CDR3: CSARDHRGQATGELFF
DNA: TGCAGTGCTAGAGACCACAGGGGGCAGGCCACCGGGGAGCTGTTTTTT

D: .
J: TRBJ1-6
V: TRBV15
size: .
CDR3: CATSRDRGNSPLHF
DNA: TGTGCCACCAGCAGAGATCGTGGGAATTCACCCCTCCACTTT

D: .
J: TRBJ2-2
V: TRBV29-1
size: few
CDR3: CSVEGWTGELFF
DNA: TGCAGCGTTGAAGGCTGGACCGGGGAGCTGTTTTTT

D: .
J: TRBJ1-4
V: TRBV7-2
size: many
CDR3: CASSSRGGEKHEKLFF
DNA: TGTGCCAGCAGCTCAAGGGGGGGAGAGAAGCATGAAAAACTGTTTTTT

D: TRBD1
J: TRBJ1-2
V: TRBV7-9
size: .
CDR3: CASSLSGQGYGYTF
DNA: TGTGCCAGCAGCTTATCGGGACAGGGGTATGGCTACACCTTC

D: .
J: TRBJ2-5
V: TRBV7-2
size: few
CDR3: CASSPPVAYETQYF
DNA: TGTGCCAGCAGCCCCCCGGTGGCTTACGAGACCCAGTACTTC

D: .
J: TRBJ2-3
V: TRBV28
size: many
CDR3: CASTIQGSADTQYF
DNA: TGTGCCAGCACCATTCAGGGTAGCGCAGATACGCAGTATTTT

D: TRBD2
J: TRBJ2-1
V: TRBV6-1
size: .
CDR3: CASSFTIERGFNEQLF
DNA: TGTGCCAGCAGTTTTACAATAGAGCGGGGGTTCAATGAGCAGTTATTC

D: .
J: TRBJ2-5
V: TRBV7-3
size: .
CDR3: CASSLDRILPQETQYF
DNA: TGTGCCAGCAGCTTAGACAGGATTCTGCCACAAGAGACCCAGTACTTC

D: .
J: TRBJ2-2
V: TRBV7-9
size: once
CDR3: CASSLPSGLFF
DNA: TGTGCCAGCAGCTTACCCTCGGGGCTGTTTTTT

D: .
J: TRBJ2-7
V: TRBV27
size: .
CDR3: CASSEGDSYEQYF
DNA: TGTGCCAGCAGTGAAGGGGACTCCTACGAGCAGTACTTC

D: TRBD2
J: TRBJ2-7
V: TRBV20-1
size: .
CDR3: CSAPRTSDYEQYF
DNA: TGCAGTGCACCTAGGACTAGCGACTACGAGCAGTACTTC

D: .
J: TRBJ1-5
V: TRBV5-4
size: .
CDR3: CASSLDPSNQPQHF
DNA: TGTGCCAGCAGCTTGGATCCTAGCAATCAGCCCCAGCATTTT

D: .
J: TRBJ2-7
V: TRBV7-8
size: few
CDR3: CASSLTTRGGEQYF
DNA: TGTGCCAGCAGCTTAACTACGAGGGGAGGCGAGCAGTACTTC

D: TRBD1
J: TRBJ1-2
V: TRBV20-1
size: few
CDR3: CSARMDRGTGYTF
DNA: TGCAGTGCTAGGATGGACAGGGGGACTGGCTACACCTTC

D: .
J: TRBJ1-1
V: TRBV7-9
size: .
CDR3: CASSNSRTEAFF
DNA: TGTGCCAGCAGCAACTCCCGCACTGAAGCTTTCTTT

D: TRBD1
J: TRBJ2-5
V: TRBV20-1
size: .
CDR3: CSVLAGTGKRETQYF
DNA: TGCAGTGTTCTCGCAGGGACAGGGAAAAGAGAGACCCAGTACTTC

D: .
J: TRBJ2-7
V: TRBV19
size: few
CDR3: CASSINSHEQYF
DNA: TGTGCCAGTAGTATAAATTCCCACGAGCAGTACTTC

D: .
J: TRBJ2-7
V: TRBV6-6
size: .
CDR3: CASSPGPGGYEQYF
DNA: TGTGCCAGCAGCCCAGGGCCTGGGGGGTACGAGCAGTACTTC

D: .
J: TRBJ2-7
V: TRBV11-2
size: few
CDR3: CASSSLLQDPDYEQYF
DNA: TGTGCCAGCAGCTCTCTCCTCCAGGATCCTGACTACGAGCAGTACTTC

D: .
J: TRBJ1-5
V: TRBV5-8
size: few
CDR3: CASSLSGGGNQPQHF
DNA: TGTGCCAGCAGCTTATCGGGTGGGGGCAATCAGCCCCAGCATTTT

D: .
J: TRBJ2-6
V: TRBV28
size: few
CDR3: CASSPQSGRRSGANVLTF
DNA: TGTGCCAGCAGTCCCCAATCGGGACGGCGCTCTGGGGCCAACGTCCTGACTTTC

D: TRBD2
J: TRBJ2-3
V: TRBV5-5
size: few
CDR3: CASSLGGGYTDTQYF
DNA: TGTGCCAGCAGCTTGGGGGGGGGGTACACAGATACGCAGTATTTT

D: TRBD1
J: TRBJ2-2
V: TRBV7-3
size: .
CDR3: CASSITGATGELFF
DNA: TGTGCCAGCAGCATAACAGGGGCCACCGGGGAGCTGTTTTTT

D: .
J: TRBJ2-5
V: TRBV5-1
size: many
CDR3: CASSLFGQAPEETQYF
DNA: TGCGCCAGCAGCTTGTTTGGGCAGGCCCCGGAGGAGACCCAGTACTTC

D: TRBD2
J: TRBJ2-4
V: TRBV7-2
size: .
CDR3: CASSPRAGSGELAKNIQYF
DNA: TGTGCCAGCAGCCCCCGCGCCGGCAGCGGGGAACTAGCCAAAAACATTCAGTACTTC

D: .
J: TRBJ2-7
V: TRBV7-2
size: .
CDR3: CASSLSQDYYEQYF
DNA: TGTGCCAGCAGCTTATCACAGGATTACTACGAGCAGTACTTC

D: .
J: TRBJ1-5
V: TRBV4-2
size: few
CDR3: CASSQGEYSNQPQHF
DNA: TGTGCCAGCAGCCAAGGGGAATATAGCAATCAGCCCCAGCATTTT